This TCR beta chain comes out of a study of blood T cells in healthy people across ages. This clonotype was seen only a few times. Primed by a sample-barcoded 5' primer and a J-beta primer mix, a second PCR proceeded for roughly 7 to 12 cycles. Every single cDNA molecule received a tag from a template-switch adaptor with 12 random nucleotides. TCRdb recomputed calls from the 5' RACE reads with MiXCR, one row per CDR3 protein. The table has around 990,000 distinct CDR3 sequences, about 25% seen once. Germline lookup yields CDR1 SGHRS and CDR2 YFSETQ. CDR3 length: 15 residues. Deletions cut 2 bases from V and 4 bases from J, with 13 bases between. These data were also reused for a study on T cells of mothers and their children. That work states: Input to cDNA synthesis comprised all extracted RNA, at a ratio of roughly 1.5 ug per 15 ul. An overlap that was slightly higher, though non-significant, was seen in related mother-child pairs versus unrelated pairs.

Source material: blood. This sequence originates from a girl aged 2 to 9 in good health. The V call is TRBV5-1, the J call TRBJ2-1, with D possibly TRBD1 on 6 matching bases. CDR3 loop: CASSFTGTLYNEQFF. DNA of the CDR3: TGCGCCAGCAGCTTTACCGGGACATTATACAATGAGCAGTTCTTC.